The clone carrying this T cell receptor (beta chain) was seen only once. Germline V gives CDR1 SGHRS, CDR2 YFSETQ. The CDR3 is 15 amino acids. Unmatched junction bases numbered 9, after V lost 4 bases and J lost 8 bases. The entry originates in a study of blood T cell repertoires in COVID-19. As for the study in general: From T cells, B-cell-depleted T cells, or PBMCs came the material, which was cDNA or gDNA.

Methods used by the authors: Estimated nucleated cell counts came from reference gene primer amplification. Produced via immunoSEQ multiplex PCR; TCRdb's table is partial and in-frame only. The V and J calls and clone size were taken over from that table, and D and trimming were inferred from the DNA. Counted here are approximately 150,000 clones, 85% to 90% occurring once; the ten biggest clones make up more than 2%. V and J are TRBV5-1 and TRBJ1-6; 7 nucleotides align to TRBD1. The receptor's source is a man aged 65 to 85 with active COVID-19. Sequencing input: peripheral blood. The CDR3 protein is CASSGSTGSDSPLHF. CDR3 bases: TGCGCCAGCAGCGGATCGACAGGGAGCGATTCACCCCTCCACTTT.